This TCR beta chain was profiled in a study of OX40 agonist ivuxolimab in advanced cancers. At the level of the study: Mean age approximately 59 years, range roughly 23 to 79; roughly 82% male. Study-wide points: Within 6 weeks, CD4+ and CD8+ blood T cells expanded clonally at 0.1 to 3.0 mg/kg.

Some clones are missing from TCRdb's copy, which holds only in-frame ones; the method was immunoSEQ multiplex PCR. The repertoire holds 15,000 to 20,000 clones, with more than 60% as singletons. The V end was cut by 2 bases, the J end by 4 bases, with 15 bases between. The CDR3 is made up of 15 amino acids. Germline-derived CDR1 and CDR2 are MNHNY and SVGAGI (reference sequence). If patients had autoimmune disease history or systemic immunosuppression, they were excluded. Peripheral blood came from all dose cohorts at three timepoints. Comments on this clone: Its specificity is not known.

The rearrangement links TRBV6-6 to TRBJ2-7; D may be TRBD1 (5 bases). Source: CD4+ or CD8+ T cells sorted from blood, taken in a trial of the OX40 agonist ivuxolimab. The clonotype was recovered from an adult with an advanced solid tumor such as melanoma, head and neck, liver or kidney cancer. The CDR3 coding sequence is TGTGCCAGCAGTTACCTGGGCAGGGAACTTTACGAGCAGTACTTC. Its protein is CASSYLGRELYEQYF.